This passage covers 13 T cell receptor beta chains from one sample sequenced in a study of cytomegalovirus exposure and HLA in healthy donors. Sequenced by immunoSEQ multiplex PCR; TCRdb stores in-frame clones only, minus some. The repertoire has about 88,000 clones, about 96% of them found once; the top ten carry 0.78%. Sequencing input: PBMCs. These receptors were collected from a man younger than 35 in good health and CMV-seronegative.

This chain links TRBV5-1 with TRBJ1-6, with 7 bases matching TRBD1. V was pared by 0 bases and J by 5 bases, with 2 bases of the junction left unmatched. Germline loops: CDR1 SGHRS, CDR2 YFSETQ. CDR3 size: 15 residues. The CDR3 sequence is CASSLGGQNNSPLHF. In nucleotides, the CDR3 is TGCGCCAGCAGCTTGGGGGGACAGAATAATTCACCCCTCCACTTT.

The chain couples TRBV6-4 to TRBJ2-4; TRBD2 matches 7 bases. Per the germline V gene, CDR1 is MRHNA and CDR2 is SNTAGT. V lost 8 bases and J lost 9; bases outside the gene matches: 10. The CDR3 extends over 13 amino acids. The CDR3 nucleotides read TGTGCCAGCTCTCAGGATACGGGGGGCATTCAGTACTTC. Its protein product is CASSQDTGGIQYF.

V usage is TRBV7-2 and J usage is TRBJ2-7, with TRBD2 identical over 9 bases. The V gene's germline CDR1 is SGHTA and CDR2 FQGNSA. The CDR3 runs 14 residues. V trimming: 2 bases; J trimming: 6 bases; junction bases outside the gene matches: 5. CDR3 in DNA: TGTGCCAGCAGCTTAACGCGGGAGGGCCGCGAGCAGTACGTC. It specifies CASSLTREGREQYV.

The J gene is TRBJ1-2, the V gene TRBV5-6; the D gene is possibly TRBD1 (5 bases). The germline gives CDR1 SGHDT, CDR2 YYEEEE. The CDR3 covers 13 residues. The V end was cut by 2 bases, the J end by 1 base, with 6 bases between. The CDR3 region is CASSFGGNYGYTF. In DNA form, the CDR3 reads TGTGCCAGCAGCTTCGGGGGTAACTATGGCTACACCTTC.

The chain links TRBV9 to TRBJ2-7, with D possibly TRBD2 on 6 matching bases. The CDR3 covers 16 residues. Trimming left V 4 bases short and J 2 bases short, with 19 bases between. Per the germline V gene, CDR1 is SGDLS and CDR2 is YYNGEE. Written as DNA, the CDR3 is TGTGCCAGCAGCTCCAGCCGTTCTAGCGAAACCTACGAGCAGTACTTC. It yields the protein CASSSSRSSETYEQYF.

This sequence joins TRBV10-3 and TRBJ1-2; TRBD1 matches at 7 bases. Germline CDR1 is ENHRY and CDR2 is SYGVKD. J was trimmed by 3 bases and V by 2 bases; bases with no gene match: 3. This CDR3 comprises 14 residues. CDR3 in amino acids: CAISERTGYYGYTF. CDR3 DNA sequence: TGTGCCATCAGTGAGAGGACAGGCTACTATGGCTACACCTTC.

V usage is TRBV4-1 and J usage is TRBJ2-7, with D perhaps TRBD1 (5 bases). In germline, CDR1 is MGHRA, CDR2 YSYEKL. V was pared by 3 bases and J by 2 bases, with 17 bases between. This CDR3 region has 16 residues. The CDR3 spells CASSQDKPPVAYEQYF. The CDR3 DNA sequence: TGCGCCAGCAGCCAGGACAAGCCTCCGGTGGCCTACGAGCAGTACTTC.

To note about this clone: One junction end disagrees with the germline gene, perhaps due to a read error. The chain recombines TRBV7-7 with TRBJ2-1; TRBD2 matches at 10 bases. This CDR3 comprises 18 residues. The germline gives CDR1 SSHAT, CDR2 FNYEAQ (reference sequence). The CDR3 bases are TGTGCTAGCAGCTTAGTCGGCCTAGCGGGAGTCCCCGGGGATGAGCAGTTCTTC. It codes for CASSLVGLAGVPGDEQFF.

The chain couples TRBV19 to TRBJ1-5, with TRBD1 matching over 10 bases. Germline V gene data show CDR1 as LNHDA and CDR2 as SQIVND (reference sequence). The trim removed 10 bases at V and 5 bases at J, leaving 14 bases unmatched. CDR3 length: 16 residues. CDR3 protein: CATEQFGQGVHQPQHF. DNA of the CDR3: TGTGCCACCGAACAATTCGGACAGGGGGTTCATCAGCCCCAGCATTTT.

This clone has a single count. The chain uses TRBV6-1 and TRBJ2-1, with 9 bases aligning to TRBD2. Germline V gene sequence: CDR1 MNHNS, CDR2 SASEGT. V lost 7 bases and J lost 0; bases outside the gene matches: 4. The CDR3 runs 15 residues. This CDR3 is CASTTSGNSYNEQFF. CDR3 bases: TGTGCCAGCACGACTAGCGGAAACTCCTACAATGAGCAGTTCTTC.

This clone was counted a single time. This chain joins TRBV6-6 and TRBJ2-5; tentative D call: TRBD2 (6 bases). CDR1 and CDR2 from the germline V gene are MNHNY and SVGAGI (reference sequence). V dropped 6 bases and J dropped 7 bases, with 18 bases sitting between them. The CDR3 loop spans 14 amino acids. The CDR3 spells CASRATGHGGTQYF. In nucleotides, the CDR3 is TGTGCCAGCAGGGCGACCGGACACGGGGGGACCCAGTACTTC.

This clone was detected a few times. The genes are TRBV14 and TRBJ1-1, with D uncertain. Trimming shortened V by 7 bases and J by 0 bases, and 12 bases separated the two germline ends. This CDR3 has 14 amino acids. Germline V CDR1 and CDR2: SGHDN, FVKESK. Here the CDR3 reads CASTPTGLNTEAFF. CDR3 DNA: TGTGCCAGCACCCCGACGGGATTGAACACTGAAGCTTTCTTT.

The chain employs TRBV5-1 and TRBJ2-2; D might be TRBD1 (6 bases). The CDR3 spans 15 residues. Trimming took 0 bases from V and 6 from J, leaving 12 bases between them. Germline loops: CDR1 SGHRS, CDR2 YFSETQ. CDR3: CASSLGQVGPGELFF. The CDR3 DNA sequence: TGCGCCAGCAGCTTGGGACAGGTCGGTCCCGGGGAGCTGTTTTTT.